The T cell receptor (beta chain) under discussion was sequenced for a study of T cell responses to AZD1222 COVID-19 vaccine. Study outcomes and limitations: Only a handful of AZD1222 recipients were seropositive at baseline.

The CDR3 loop spans 17 amino acids. This clone was observed once. Its antigen is currently unknown. The table came from immunoSEQ multiplex PCR; TCRdb's copy has only in-frame clones and leaves some out. The sample has about 100,000 clones; about nine tenths are singletons. This specimen was peripheral blood, taken on day 0 of AZD1222 vaccination. This chain links TRBV12-1 with TRBJ2-3; whether TRBD2, the table's D call, matches the DNA was not checked. TRBV12-1 corresponds to a pseudogene. This clonotype originated in an adult in good health. DNA for the CDR3: TGTGCCAGCAGCTTTGCCGGGACTAGCGGGAACTCAGATACGCAGTATTTT. Translated: CASSFAGTSGNSDTQYF.